The 26 T cell receptor beta chains given below trace back to one sample, sequenced in a study of blood T cell repertoires in COVID-19. Assay: immunoSEQ multiplex PCR; the TCRdb copy retains only in-frame clones and omits some. The data hold 60,000 to 85,000 clones, with more than 85% observed a single time. Sequenced input: peripheral blood. These TCRs come from a middle-aged man with COVID-19, enrolled during active disease.

The chain is built from TRBV9 and TRBJ2-5; 9 bases align to TRBD2. CDR3 size: 16 residues. In germline, CDR1 is SGDLS, CDR2 YYNGEE. The ends lost 4 bases at V and 0 bases at J; junction bases unmatched: 7. CDR3 coding DNA: TGTGCCAGCAGCACCTCAGCGGGGGGAAACCAAGAGACCCAGTACTTC. It codes for CASSTSAGGNQETQYF. The whole variable domain, remainder taken from reference TRBV9 and TRBJ2-5, is DSGVTQTPKHLITATGQRVTLRCSPRSGDLSVYWYQQSLDQGLQFLIQYYNGEERAKGNILERFSAQQFPDLHSELNLSSLELGDSALYFCASSTSAGGNQETQYFGPGTRLLVL.

This clone was seen only once. The chain recombines TRBV19 with TRBJ2-1, with TRBD2 identical over 16 bases. This CDR3 spans 18 amino acids. With V trimmed by 3 bases and J by 0 bases, 2 bases remained unmatched. CDR1 and CDR2 (germline): LNHDA, SQIVND (reference sequence). CDR3 in amino acids: CASSMGLAGGYSYNEQFF. The CDR3 bases are TGTGCCAGTAGTATGGGACTAGCGGGGGGGTACTCCTACAATGAGCAGTTCTTC.

V gene TRBV2 combines with J gene TRBJ2-2, with D possibly matching TRBD1 (5 bases). V shed 8 bases and J shed 1 base, with 17 bases lying between them. CDR3 length: 16 residues. Germline values: CDR1 SNHLY, CDR2 FYNNEI. The CDR3 DNA follows: TGTGCCAGCGCACCTGACAGAGCTCGGAACACCGGGGAGCTGTTTTTT. As protein: CASAPDRARNTGELFF.

V and J are TRBV30 and TRBJ2-6, with D perhaps matching TRBD2 (6 bases). Germline V gives CDR1 GTSNPN, CDR2 SVGIG (reference sequence). The CDR3 has 18 amino acids. V was cut by 5 bases and J by 4 bases, with 24 bases left in between. This chain's CDR3 is CAWATPLQWGVGANVLTF. CDR3 sequence (DNA): TGTGCCTGGGCCACACCTCTGCAATGGGGGGTAGGGGCCAACGTCCTGACTTTC.

The chain joins TRBV28 to TRBJ1-4; D call uncertain. This CDR3 is built from 12 residues. Germline loops: CDR1 MDHEN, CDR2 SYDVKM. V gave up 5 bases and J gave up 8 bases, with 9 bases separating them. CDR3 loop: CASSQTEEKLFF. CDR3 bases: TGTGCCAGCAGTCAAACAGAGGAAAAACTGTTTTTT.

The V and J genes are TRBV11-2 and TRBJ2-2; D gene ambiguous. V was trimmed by 2 bases and J by 5 bases, leaving 3 bases between them. This CDR3 region has 12 residues. CDR1 and CDR2 from the germline V gene are SGHAT and FQNNGV. The CDR3 bases are TGTGCCAGCAGCTTACAAACCGGGGAGCTGTTTTTT. Residues: CASSLQTGELFF.

V and J are TRBV12-3 or TRBV12-4 and TRBJ2-7; weak D call: TRBD2 (5 bases). V lost 2 bases, J lost 6 bases, and 8 bases lay in between. The CDR3 runs 12 residues. CDR3 in DNA: TGTGCCAGCAGTTTATTAGAGGGCGAGCAGTACTTC. Translated: CASSLLEGEQYF.

The CDR3 loop reads CASSLETVRVLTF. Written as DNA, the CDR3 is TGTGCCAGCAGCTTGGAAACAGTGCGCGTCCTGACTTTC. This chain links TRBV5-4 with TRBJ2-6; no firm D call. V shed 0 bases and J shed 12 bases, with 10 bases lying between them. Germline-derived CDR1 and CDR2 are SGHNT and YYREEE (reference sequence). The CDR3 is 13 residues long.

V usage is TRBV29-1 and J usage is TRBJ2-5; 8 nucleotides match TRBD1. V gave up 7 bases and J gave up 5 bases; unmatched junction bases: 9. Germline V lookup: CDR1 SQVTM, CDR2 ANQGSEA. There are 13 residues in the CDR3. In DNA form, the CDR3 reads TGCAGCGACAACGGACAGGGTGGGGAGACCCAGTACTTC. The encoded protein is CSDNGQGGETQYF.

The V call is TRBV5-5, the J call TRBJ2-3; D call uncertain. The germline CDR1 and CDR2 sequences are SGHKS and YYEKEE (reference sequence). The CDR3 length is 13 residues. V shed 2 bases and J shed 1 base, with 5 bases lying between them. CDR3 sequence: CASSFEGTDTQYF. CDR3 DNA: TGTGCCAGCAGCTTTGAGGGCACAGATACGCAGTATTTT.

The chain uses TRBV2 and TRBJ2-7, with a weak D call TRBD2 (6 bases). Germline V lookup: CDR1 SNHLY, CDR2 FYNNEI. The CDR3 spans 12 residues. V shed 6 bases and J shed 2 bases, with 8 bases lying between them. CDR3: CASRWGAYEQYF. As DNA, the CDR3 is TGTGCCAGCAGGTGGGGGGCCTACGAGCAGTACTTC.

The chain couples TRBV30 to TRBJ2-2; D is uncertain. Trimming stripped 1 base from V and 0 bases from J, with 6 bases between. Germline lookup yields CDR1 GTSNPN and CDR2 SVGIG (reference sequence). This CDR3 comprises 14 residues. The DNA of the CDR3 is TGTGCCTGGAGTGGAGGCACGAACACCGGGGAGCTGTTTTTT. Its protein is CAWSGGTNTGELFF.

The chain uses TRBV7-9 and TRBJ2-2; D is undetermined. The CDR3 is 16 residues long. From germline, CDR1 is SEHNR and CDR2 FQNEAQ (reference sequence). Trimming removed 5 bases at V and 3 bases at J, with 16 bases between. The CDR3 here is CASSHQSGQHTGELFF. CDR3 coding DNA: TGTGCCAGCAGCCACCAGTCGGGTCAGCACACCGGGGAGCTGTTTTTT.

The V call is TRBV2, the J call TRBJ2-5; TRBD1 is a possible D gene (6 bases). In germline, CDR1 is SNHLY, CDR2 FYNNEI. The CDR3 consists of 13 residues. Trimming took off 2 bases at V and 2 bases at J, with 6 bases between the two ends. The CDR3 reads CASSEQGQETQYF. The DNA for the CDR3 is TGTGCCAGCAGTGAACAGGGGCAAGAGACCCAGTACTTC.

V and J are TRBV7-9 and TRBJ1-6; D is unclear. V was clipped by 4 bases and J by 10 bases, with 11 bases between them. The length of the CDR3 is 13 residues. Germline loops: CDR1 SEHNR, CDR2 FQNEAQ (reference sequence). DNA for the CDR3: TGTGCCAGCAGCTGGTTGAGCGAATCACCCCTCCACTTT. Encoded protein: CASSWLSESPLHF.

CDR3 nucleotide sequence: TGTGCCAGCAGCTTTCGGGGGGCAGATACGCAGTATTTT. Amino acids: CASSFRGADTQYF. This chain joins TRBV11-2 and TRBJ2-3; TRBD2 agrees at 7 bases. This CDR3 spans 13 amino acids. Germline assignment: CDR1 SGHAT and CDR2 FQNNGV. V shed 3 bases and J 4 bases; nucleotides not matched to a gene: 1.

This chain joins TRBV5-1 and TRBJ2-5; 8 bases agree with TRBD1. The CDR3 loop spans 16 amino acids. With 0 bases clipped from V and 5 bases from J, the junction kept 9 bases outside the gene matches. Germline V gene data show CDR1 as SGHRS and CDR2 as YFSETQ. For the CDR3, the DNA is TGCGCCAGCAGCTTGGACTCGGCAGGGGGCCTGGAGACCCAGTACTTC. Translation: CASSLDSAGGLETQYF.

The V call is TRBV18, the J call TRBJ2-5, with TRBD2 identical over 13 bases. With 6 bases clipped from V and 5 bases from J, the junction kept 3 bases outside the gene matches. The germline gives CDR1 KGHSH, CDR2 LQKENI. The CDR3 has 14 amino acids. CDR3 sequence reads: CASSQLAGGETQYF. As DNA, the CDR3 is TGTGCCAGCTCGCAACTAGCGGGAGGGGAGACCCAGTACTTC.

This clone occurred a few times. The genes are TRBV2 and TRBJ1-6; TRBD1 agrees at 7 bases. The CDR3 sequence is 15 residues long. Germline trimming cut 7 bases from V and 4 bases from J; bases unmatched to any gene: 7. CDR1 is SNHLY, CDR2 FYNNEI, per germline. The DNA of the CDR3 is TGTGCCAGCACCGAACCGGGACAGTATAATTCACCCCTCCACTTT. The encoded protein is CASTEPGQYNSPLHF.

CDR3 coding DNA: TGTGCCAGCAGCTTCACACGGGAGGAAGCTTTCTTT. This encodes CASSFTREEAFF. This chain uses TRBV7-2 with TRBJ1-1; D call uncertain. The V and J ends lost 3 bases and 8 bases respectively, with 10 bases between them. The CDR3 has 12 amino acids. Germline-derived CDR1 and CDR2 are SGHTA and FQGNSA.

This chain joins TRBV10-1 and TRBJ2-1, with a possible D match to TRBD2 (5 bases). The CDR3 length is 13 residues. Germline values: CDR1 WNHNN, CDR2 SYGVQD (reference sequence). Trimming shortened V by 4 bases and J by 8 bases, and 12 bases separated the two germline ends. The CDR3 loop is CASSGASPHEQFF. CDR3 sequence (DNA): TGCGCCAGCAGTGGGGCTAGCCCCCATGAGCAGTTCTTC.

V usage is TRBV7-6 and J usage is TRBJ2-7; possibly TRBD1 for D (5 bases). The CDR3 runs 13 residues. V lost 5 bases to trimming and J lost 2 bases, with 10 bases between them. Germline-derived CDR1 and CDR2 are SGHVS and FNYEAQ. CDR3 residues: CASSRTGPYEQYF. CDR3 DNA: TGTGCCAGCAGCCGCACAGGTCCCTACGAGCAGTACTTC. Drawing the rest from reference TRBV7-6 and TRBJ2-7, the complete variable domain is GAGVSQSPRYKVTKRGQDVALRCDPISGHVSLYWYRQALGQGPEFLTYFNYEAQQDKSGLPNDRFSAERPEGSISTLTIQRTEQRDSAMYRCASSRTGPYEQYFGPGTRLTVT.

J is TRBJ2-7 and V is TRBV28; TRBD1 matches 10 bases. The CDR3 has 15 residues. V trimming: 0 bases; J trimming: 3 bases; junction bases outside the gene matches: 2. CDR1 and CDR2 (germline): MDHEN, SYDVKM. CDR3 amino acids: CASSLWGQGLYEQYF. The CDR3 nucleotides read TGTGCCAGCAGTTTATGGGGACAGGGGCTCTACGAGCAGTACTTC.

The CDR3 here is CASSRTDLSPLHF. The CDR3 nucleotides read TGTGCCAGCAGCCGGACAGACCTTTCACCCCTCCACTTT. The chain joins TRBV7-9 to TRBJ1-6; possible D gene TRBD1, 6 bases. Germline lookup yields CDR1 SEHNR and CDR2 FQNEAQ (reference sequence). Trimming removed 5 bases at V and 9 bases at J, with 11 bases between. The CDR3 totals 13 residues.

This sequence joins TRBV30 and TRBJ2-5; TRBD1 agrees at 9 bases. CDR1 is GTSNPN and CDR2 is SVGIG in the germline V gene (reference sequence). V lost 2 bases, J lost 5 bases, and 3 bases stayed unmatched. The CDR3 has 13 amino acids. In DNA form, the CDR3 reads TGTGCCTGGAGTAGGGGACAGGGTGAGACCCAGTACTTC. Protein product: CAWSRGQGETQYF.

This clone has only a few counts. The CDR3 region is CASSPGGYSNQPQHF. The CDR3 coding sequence is TGTGCCAGCAGTCCGGGGGGATATAGCAATCAGCCCCAGCATTTT. This chain connects TRBV2 to TRBJ1-5; tentatively, D is TRBD1 (5 bases). CDR1 is SNHLY and CDR2 is FYNNEI in the germline V gene. Deletions cut 5 bases from V and 0 bases from J, with 11 bases between. This CDR3 comprises 15 residues.